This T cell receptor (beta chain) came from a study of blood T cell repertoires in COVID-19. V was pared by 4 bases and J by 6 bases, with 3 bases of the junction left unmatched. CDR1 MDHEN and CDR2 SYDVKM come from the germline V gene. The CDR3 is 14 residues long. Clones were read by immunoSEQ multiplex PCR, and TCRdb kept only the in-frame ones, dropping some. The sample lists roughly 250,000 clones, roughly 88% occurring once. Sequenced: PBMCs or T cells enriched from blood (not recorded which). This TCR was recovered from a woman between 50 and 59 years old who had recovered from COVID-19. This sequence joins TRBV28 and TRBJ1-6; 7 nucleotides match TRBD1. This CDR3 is CASSSGTANSPLHF. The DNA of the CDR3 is TGTGCCAGCAGTTCAGGGACAGCTAATTCACCCCTCCACTTT.